Following are 9 T cell receptor beta chains from one sample sequenced in a study of regulatory T cells in long-lasting Graves disease. The time point denotes: newly diagnosed GD, antithyroid drugs for less than 3 months. Generation of the TCR library employed RNA extracted from PBMCs. Sequencing libraries for TCR beta were prepared with iRepertoire HTBI primers and Arm-PCR of CDR3 regions. TCRdb fed the multiplex PCR reads into MiXCR, producing one record per CDR3 protein. Among around 480,000 distinct CDR3 sequences listed, 15% to 20% were seen once. This sample was shared with a second study, whose subject was T cells in Graves' hyperthyroidism and ophthalmopathy.

Sample: peripheral blood mononuclear cells (PBMCs), taken at new diagnosis, from a patient treated with antithyroid drugs. The receptor source for this set is a woman aged 35-60 years with Graves disease.

This clonotype showed up many times. The chain recombines TRBV27 with TRBJ1-1; D unclear. The ends were cut back, 6 bases at V and 5 bases at J, with 10 bases in the middle. The CDR3 is 12 residues long. Germline assignment: CDR1 MNHEY and CDR2 SMNVEV (reference sequence). CDR3 coding DNA: TGTGCCAGCAGCTCTCGTTATACTGAAGCTTTCTTT. Amino acid sequence: CASSSRYTEAFF.

Ten or more counts support this clonotype. The chain employs TRBV11-2 and TRBJ2-1; TRBD2 aligns across 11 bases. With V trimmed by 5 bases and J by 6 bases, 9 bases remained unmatched. The CDR3 loop spans 16 amino acids. In germline, CDR1 is SGHAT, CDR2 FQNNGV. The CDR3 bases are TGTGCCAGCAGCCCAATTAGCGGGGGGGCCGGCAATGAGCAGTTCTTC. It specifies CASSPISGGAGNEQFF.

The chain employs TRBV29-1 and TRBJ2-6; D ambiguous. Germline CDR1 and CDR2: SQVTM and ANQGSEA. V was shortened by 6 bases and J by 0 bases, with 12 bases between the two germline ends. This CDR3 has 15 amino acids. The chain's CDR3 is CSVRLPLSGANVLTF. CDR3 coding DNA: TGCAGCGTCAGGTTACCGCTCTCTGGGGCCAACGTCCTGACTTTC.

This clonotype was observed at least ten times. V and J are TRBV6-5 and TRBJ2-7, with D unresolved. V lost 0 bases, J lost 2 bases, and 11 bases lay in between. Germline V gives CDR1 MNHEY, CDR2 SVGAGI. This CDR3 has 15 amino acids. The CDR3 nucleotides read TGTGCCAGCAGTTACTCGAGGACCGACCCCTACGAGCAGTACTTC. It codes for CASSYSRTDPYEQYF.

This clonotype has a count of ten or more. V and J are TRBV3-1 and TRBJ1-1; D is possibly TRBD1 (5 bases). This CDR3 spans 15 amino acids. Germline V CDR1 and CDR2: LGHDT, YNNKEL (reference sequence). Trimming took off 10 bases at V and 5 bases at J, with 23 bases between the two ends. The CDR3 nucleotides are TGTGCCACCTCCCGGGGGTCGGAGGGTAGTACTGAAGCTTTCTTT. Its translation is CATSRGSEGSTEAFF.

The chain uses TRBV19 and TRBJ2-7, with 13 bases identical to TRBD2. CDR3 length equals 18 residues. J was trimmed by 1 base and V by 3 bases; bases with no gene match: 9. Germline CDR1 LNHDA, CDR2 SQIVND (reference sequence). This chain's CDR3 is CASSIRGTSGITSYEQYF. DNA of the CDR3: TGTGCCAGTAGTATCCGGGGGACTAGCGGGATTACATCCTACGAGCAGTACTTC.

This clonotype showed up many times. The chain has TRBV2 and TRBJ2-2; 9 bases fit TRBD1. After removal of 7 bases from V and 5 bases from J, the junction contained 5 bases not matched to a gene. The CDR3 has 14 residues. Germline values: CDR1 SNHLY, CDR2 FYNNEI. CDR3 coding DNA: TGTGCCAGCACCAGAGGGACAGGGACCGGGGAGCTGTTTTTT. This encodes CASTRGTGTGELFF. Drawing the rest from reference TRBV2 and TRBJ2-2, the complete variable domain is EPEVTQTPSHQVTQMGQEVILRCVPISNHLYFYWYRQILGQKVEFLVSFYNNEISEKSEIFDDQFSVERPDGSNFTLKIRSTKLEDSAMYFCASTRGTGTGELFFGEGSRLTVL.

This clonotype was recorded many times. This chain links TRBV15 with TRBJ2-5, with TRBD2 as a possible D gene (7 bases). This CDR3 region has 14 residues. The V and J ends lost 1 base and 5 bases respectively, with 11 bases between them. Germline V gene data show CDR1 as LNHNV and CDR2 as YYDKDF (reference sequence). CDR3 sequence reads: CATSRAGGDETQYF. The CDR3 DNA reads as TGTGCCACCAGCAGAGCGGGGGGCGATGAGACCCAGTACTTC.

The sample holds a few counts of this clonotype. The chain joins TRBV30 to TRBJ1-3; the D is unclear. CDR1 and CDR2 (germline): GTSNPN, SVGIG (reference sequence). The V end lost 3 bases, the J end lost 0 bases, and 9 bases lay between the germline ends. This CDR3 spans 14 amino acids. The CDR3 loop is CAWSRGNSGNTIYF. For the CDR3, the DNA is TGTGCCTGGAGCCGGGGAAACTCTGGAAACACCATATATTTT.